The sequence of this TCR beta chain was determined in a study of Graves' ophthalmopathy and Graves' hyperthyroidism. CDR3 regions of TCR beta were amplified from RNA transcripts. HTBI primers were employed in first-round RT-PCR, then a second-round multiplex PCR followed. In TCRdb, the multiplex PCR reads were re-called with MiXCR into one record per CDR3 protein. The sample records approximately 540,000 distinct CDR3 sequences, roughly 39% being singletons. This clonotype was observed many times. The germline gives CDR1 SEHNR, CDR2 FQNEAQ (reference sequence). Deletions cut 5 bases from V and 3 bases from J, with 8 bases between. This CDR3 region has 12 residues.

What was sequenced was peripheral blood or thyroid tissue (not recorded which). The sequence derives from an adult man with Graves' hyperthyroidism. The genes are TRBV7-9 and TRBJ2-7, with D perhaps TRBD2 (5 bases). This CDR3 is CASSPDYYEQYF. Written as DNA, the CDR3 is TGTGCCAGCAGCCCAGACTACTACGAGCAGTACTTC.